Listed below are T cell receptor beta chains from one sample, sequenced in a study of PD-L1 blockade in urothelial cancer. Here immunoSEQ multiplex PCR was the method, and the copy in TCRdb shows in-frame clones only, minus some. The sample lists 70,000 or so clones; roughly 80% were seen once. The material sequenced was PBMCs, taken around atezolizumab (anti-PD-L1) treatment. The source is a man between 70 and 80 years old with urothelial cancer. The CDR3 runs from the conserved cysteine through the conserved F or W. A D gene is named only where the DNA matches it firmly. Some rows have no size entry. The others give once, few or many, or a class for an expanded clone.

j_call: TRBJ2-1
clone_size: NA
v_call: TRBV19
d_call: TRBD2
cdr3_aa: CASSIEDSGDEQFF
cdr3_nt: TGTGCCAGTAGTATAGAGGATAGCGGGGATGAGCAGTTCTTC

j_call: TRBJ1-1
clone_size: NA
v_call: TRBV18
d_call: NA
cdr3_aa: CASSPSRAGANTEAFF
cdr3_nt: TGTGCCAGCTCACCAAGCAGGGCAGGGGCGAACACTGAAGCTTTCTTT

j_call: TRBJ2-3
clone_size: NA
v_call: TRBV6-6
d_call: TRBD1
cdr3_aa: CAVKGTGGLDTQYF
cdr3_nt: TGTGCCGTCAAGGGGACAGGGGGACTAGATACGCAGTATTTT

j_call: TRBJ1-2
clone_size: NA
v_call: TRBV7-9
d_call: NA
cdr3_aa: CASSFPPVLRDGYTF
cdr3_nt: TGTGCCAGCAGCTTTCCCCCGGTTTTACGAGATGGCTACACCTTC

j_call: TRBJ2-3
clone_size: NA
v_call: TRBV27
d_call: NA
cdr3_aa: CASSSGTDTQYF
cdr3_nt: TGTGCCAGCAGTTCCGGCACAGATACGCAGTATTTT

j_call: TRBJ2-3
clone_size: NA
v_call: TRBV28
d_call: TRBD2
cdr3_aa: CASSPRGLAADTQYF
cdr3_nt: TGTGCCAGCAGTCCGAGAGGACTAGCGGCAGATACGCAGTATTTT

j_call: TRBJ2-5
clone_size: NA
v_call: TRBV18
d_call: TRBD2
cdr3_aa: CASSPSGLAGGETQYF
cdr3_nt: TGTGCCAGCTCACCCTCGGGACTAGCGGGAGGAGAGACCCAGTACTTC

j_call: TRBJ2-7
clone_size: NA
v_call: TRBV18
d_call: NA
cdr3_aa: CASSREDLRYEQYF
cdr3_nt: TGTGCCAGCTCACGCGAGGACTTACGTTACGAGCAGTACTTC

j_call: TRBJ2-3
clone_size: NA
v_call: TRBV10-3
d_call: TRBD2
cdr3_aa: CATRLADTSTDTQYF
cdr3_nt: TGTGCCACCCGACTAGCAGATACGAGCACAGATACGCAGTATTTT

j_call: TRBJ2-5
clone_size: NA
v_call: TRBV5-1
d_call: NA
cdr3_aa: CASSLGGSLGETQYF
cdr3_nt: TGCGCCAGCAGCTTGGGAGGGTCCCTCGGAGAGACCCAGTACTTC

j_call: TRBJ2-2
clone_size: NA
v_call: TRBV28
d_call: TRBD2
cdr3_aa: CASSSLAGVGTGELFF
cdr3_nt: TGTGCCAGCAGTTCCTTAGCGGGAGTGGGCACCGGGGAGCTGTTTTTT

j_call: TRBJ2-5
clone_size: few
v_call: TRBV10-2
d_call: NA
cdr3_aa: CASSGQSQETQYF
cdr3_nt: TGCGCCAGCAGTGGACAGAGTCAAGAGACCCAGTACTTC

j_call: TRBJ1-1
clone_size: NA
v_call: TRBV7-9
d_call: TRBD1
cdr3_aa: CASSLGQGLGTGTEAFF
cdr3_nt: TGTGCCAGCAGCTTAGGACAGGGGCTCGGAACGGGAACTGAAGCTTTCTTT

j_call: TRBJ1-2
clone_size: NA
v_call: TRBV19
d_call: TRBD1
cdr3_aa: CASRPTGGKDGYTF
cdr3_nt: TGTGCCAGTAGACCGACAGGGGGCAAGGATGGCTACACCTTC

j_call: TRBJ2-2
clone_size: NA
v_call: TRBV6-1
d_call: NA
cdr3_aa: CASSEFVQGELFF
cdr3_nt: TGTGCCAGCAGTGAATTCGTGCAGGGGGAGCTGTTTTTT

j_call: TRBJ1-2
clone_size: NA
v_call: TRBV28
d_call: NA
cdr3_aa: CASSLGAAGYGYTF
cdr3_nt: TGTGCCAGCAGTTTAGGGGCGGCTGGCTATGGCTACACCTTC